A selection of T cell receptor beta chains follows, all from one sample in a study of cytomegalovirus exposure and HLA in healthy donors. Clones were read by immunoSEQ multiplex PCR, and TCRdb kept only the in-frame ones, dropping some. The sample contains 210,000 or so clones, around 79% of which appear only once. The sequencing sample was made of PBMCs. Every receptor here comes from a man younger than 35 in good health and CMV-seronegative. Both conserved end residues are trimmed from each CDR3. Fields, in order: V gene, CDR3 protein.

V gene: TRBV4-3
CDR3 protein: ASSQDTNYGYT

V gene: TRBV30
CDR3 protein: AWSVKTGVDEQF

V gene: TRBV19
CDR3 protein: ASNYRGSGNTIY

V gene: TRBV6-1
CDR3 protein: ASSEWVAESGELF

V gene: TRBV28
CDR3 protein: ASSGGIPYEQY

V gene: TRBV27
CDR3 protein: ASSSGGLNTEAF

V gene: TRBV7-2
CDR3 protein: ASSLGQGGSPLH

V gene: TRBV7-9
CDR3 protein: ASSHPQGTGNTIY

V gene: TRBV11-3
CDR3 protein: ASRMGGGESSYEQY

V gene: TRBV25-1
CDR3 protein: ASSEESGTTLYQETQY

V gene: TRBV4-3
CDR3 protein: ASSQTGGGGYYNEQF

V gene: TRBV6-1
CDR3 protein: ASSPGTETNTEAF

V gene: TRBV15
CDR3 protein: ATSRDLKSLTSPSYNEQF

V gene: TRBV7-9
CDR3 protein: ASSLSGGLVSGYT

V gene: TRBV11-2
CDR3 protein: ASSQKHTNVLETQY

V gene: TRBV27
CDR3 protein: ASRAITGDDTEAF

V gene: TRBV9
CDR3 protein: ASSVVGGGSEQF

V gene: TRBV30
CDR3 protein: AWSVILSGNTIY

V gene: TRBV9
CDR3 protein: ASSVRDSNQPQH

V gene: TRBV2
CDR3 protein: ASTPQGYQPQH